A single sample is the source of the 7 T cell receptor beta chains below, sequenced in a study of cytomegalovirus exposure and HLA in healthy donors. The primer mix had 60 Vbeta and 13 Jbeta primers. Data came from immunoSEQ multiplex PCR; TCRdb stores just in-frame clones and leaves some out. The top ten clones hold roughly 1.3% of a sample with approximately 190,000 clones, 80% to 90% of them seen once. Sequencing input: PBMCs. The receptors stem from a man under 40 in good health and CMV-seronegative.

The rearrangement uses TRBV6-5 and TRBJ2-3, with TRBD1 matching 7 bases. V was pared by 2 bases and J by 2 bases, with 4 bases of the junction left unmatched. CDR1 is MNHEY and CDR2 is SVGAGI in the germline V gene. The CDR3 spans 15 residues. The DNA for the CDR3 is TGTGCCAGCAGTTACGGTAGGGGGCTCACAGATACGCAGTATTTT. Translated, it gives CASSYGRGLTDTQYF.

The V and J genes are TRBV11-2 and TRBJ2-3; 8 bases agree with TRBD1. J lost 2 bases, V lost 4 bases, and 14 bases had no gene match. The germline V gene has CDR1 SGHAT and CDR2 FQNNGV. This CDR3 has 18 amino acids. The CDR3 sequence: CASSYLEIAGGPTDTQYF. As DNA, the CDR3 is TGTGCCAGCAGCTACCTCGAGATAGCAGGGGGCCCCACAGATACGCAGTATTTT. Full variable domain (missing parts from reference TRBV11-2 and TRBJ2-3): EAGVAQSPRYKIIEKRQSVAFWCNPISGHATLYWYQQILGQGPKLLIQFQNNGVVDDSQLPKDRFSAERLKGVDSTLKIQPAKLEDSAVYLCASSYLEIAGGPTDTQYFGPGTRLTVL.

This chain links TRBV5-1 with TRBJ2-3; 11 bases line up with TRBD2. CDR1 is SGHRS and CDR2 is YFSETQ in the germline V gene. This CDR3 is 15 amino acids long. Trimming at V came to 2 bases and at J to 5 bases, leaving 4 bases not matched to a gene. The CDR3 nucleotides read TGCGCCAGCAGCTTTAGCGGGGGGGCCATAGATACGCAGTATTTT. It translates to CASSFSGGAIDTQYF.

The chain links TRBV10-1 to TRBJ2-3; maybe TRBD2 (5 bases). The CDR3 spans 14 residues. Germline loops: CDR1 WNHNN, CDR2 SYGVQD (reference sequence). V was clipped by 7 bases and J by 2 bases, with 13 bases between them. The CDR3 sequence is CASTGLADTDTQYF. The DNA for the CDR3 is TGCGCCAGCACTGGGCTAGCCGACACAGATACGCAGTATTTT.

The V call is TRBV7-8, the J call TRBJ1-3, with a weak D call TRBD1 (5 bases). V was trimmed by 5 bases and J by 0 bases, leaving 17 bases between them. The germline gives CDR1 SGHVS, CDR2 FQNEAQ. There are 17 residues in the CDR3. CDR3 in amino acids: CASSIGPGANSGNTIYF. CDR3 nucleotides: TGTGCCAGCAGCATAGGTCCTGGGGCAAACTCTGGAAACACCATATATTTT.

For the CDR3, the DNA is TGTGCCAGCAGTGAGGCAGGCTATGGCTACACCTTC. Amino acid sequence: CASSEAGYGYTF. The gene calls are TRBV6-1 and TRBJ1-2, with unresolved D. CDR1 and CDR2 from the germline V gene are MNHNS and SASEGT. This CDR3 spans 12 amino acids. V lost 3 bases, J lost 4 bases, and 6 bases lay in between.

For this clone: An end of the junction differs from the germline gene, which may be a read error. This chain links TRBV11-2 with TRBJ2-7, with D maybe TRBD2 (6 bases). Germline V lookup: CDR1 SGHAT, CDR2 FQNNGV. The CDR3 sequence is 11 residues long. For the CDR3, the DNA is TGTGCCAGCAGCCCGGGGGTCGAGGAGTACTTC. Translating it yields CASSPGVEEYF.